The 5 T cell receptor beta chains presented below share a single source sample, sequenced in a study of human T cells and chemical hapten exposure. Via MiXCR, TCRdb re-called the RACE reads, giving one row per CDR3 protein. The sample yields 370,000 or so distinct CDR3 sequences, roughly 4.8% seen once. Time point specified: patch test 1, 2 weeks after DPC sensitization. Regarding treatment: therapeutic diphenylcyclopropenone sensitization with weekly scalp DPC. The sequences come from whole blood, collected in connection with sensitization to the hapten diphenylcyclopropenone (DPC). Receptors originate from a woman in her forties or fifties with alopecia areata. Some clones in this sample may be carry-over from other donors' samples.

This clonotype was seen ten or more times. The V call is TRBV27, the J call TRBJ2-7; 7 bases are a match to TRBD2. The germline gives CDR1 MNHEY, CDR2 SMNVEV (reference sequence). J lost 2 bases, V lost 6 bases, and 10 bases had no gene match. The CDR3 has 15 residues. The CDR3 here is CASSHSGGTTYEQYF. The CDR3, as DNA: TGTGCCAGCAGCCACTCCGGGGGGACCACCTACGAGCAGTACTTC.

This clonotype was detected a few times. As DNA, the CDR3 is TGTGCCAGCTCACCAGGGAACAGTCTGGGAAGGTATTTT. This encodes CASSPGNSLGRYF. The chain employs TRBV18 and TRBJ2-3; no reliable D call. Germline assignment: CDR1 KGHSH and CDR2 LQKENI. The CDR3 sequence is 13 residues long. Trimming removed 2 bases from V and 14 bases from J, with 17 bases in between. The complete variable domain, with remaining parts taken from reference TRBV18 and TRBJ2-3, reads NAGVMQNPRHLVRRRGQEARLRCSPMKGHSHVYWYRQLPEEGLKFMVYLQKENIIDESGMPKERFSAEFPKEGPSILRIQQVVRGDSAAYFCASSPGNSLGRYFGPGTRLTVL.

This clonotype was counted many times. This sequence joins TRBV4-3 and TRBJ1-6; D is possibly TRBD1 (5 bases). CDR3 length: 14 amino acids. The germline V and J ends were trimmed by 0 bases and 9 bases, with 9 bases remaining between them. Germline CDR1 and CDR2: LGHNA and YSLEER. Here the CDR3 DNA reads TGCGCCAGCAGCCAAGATGAGGGGATTTCACCCCTCCACTTT. Its protein product is CASSQDEGISPLHF.

The chain carries TRBV7-2 and TRBJ2-3; 9 positions agree with TRBD1. This CDR3 contains 17 residues. Germline values: CDR1 SGHTA, CDR2 FQGNSA. J was trimmed by 3 bases and V by 2 bases; bases with no gene match: 9. CDR3 in DNA: TGTGCCAGCAGCTTACGAATCAGCGGGACAGGGACAGATACGCAGTATTTT. Protein: CASSLRISGTGTDTQYF. Filled out from reference TRBV7-2 and TRBJ2-3, the complete variable domain reads GAGVSQSPSNKVTEKGKDVELRCDPISGHTALYWYRQSLGQGLEFLIYFQGNSAPDKSGLPSDRFSAERTGGSVSTLTIQRTQQEDSAVYLCASSLRISGTGTDTQYFGPGTRLTVL.

The gene calls are TRBV12-3 or TRBV12-4 and TRBJ2-3; no reliable D call. The CDR3 loop spans 15 amino acids. Trimming took off 3 bases at V and 0 bases at J, with 10 bases between the two ends. CDR3 sequence reads: CASSFSLTSTDTQYF. The CDR3 coding sequence is TGTGCCAGCAGTTTCAGCCTCACTAGCACAGATACGCAGTATTTT.